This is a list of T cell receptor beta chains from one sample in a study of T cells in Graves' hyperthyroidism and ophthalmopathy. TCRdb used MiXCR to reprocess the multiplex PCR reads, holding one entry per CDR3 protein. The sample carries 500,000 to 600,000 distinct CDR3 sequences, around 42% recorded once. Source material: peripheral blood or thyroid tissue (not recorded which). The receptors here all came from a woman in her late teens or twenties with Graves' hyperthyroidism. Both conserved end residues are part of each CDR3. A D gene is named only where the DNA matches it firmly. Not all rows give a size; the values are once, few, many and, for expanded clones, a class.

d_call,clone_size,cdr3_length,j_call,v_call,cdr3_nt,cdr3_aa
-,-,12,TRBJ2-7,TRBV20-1,TGCAGGGACAACAGGGCGACCTACGAGCAGTACTTC,CRDNRATYEQYF
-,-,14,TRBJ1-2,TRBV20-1,TGCAGTGCTAGAGCTGGAACAGGGAGATCTGGCTACACCTTC,CSARAGTGRSGYTF
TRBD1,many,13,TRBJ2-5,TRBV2,TGTGCCAGCAGTACCACAGGGGCCGAGACCCAGTACTTC,CASSTTGAETQYF
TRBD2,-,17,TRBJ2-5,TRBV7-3,TGTGCCAGCAGCTTAAGCCTAGCGGGAGTTGGGAAAGAGACCCAGTACTTC,CASSLSLAGVGKETQYF
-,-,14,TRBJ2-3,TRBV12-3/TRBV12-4,TGTGCCAGCAGTGATAGCGAGAACACAGATACGCAGTATTTT,CASSDSENTDTQYF
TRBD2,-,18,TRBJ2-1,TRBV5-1,TGCGCCAGCAGCTCAACCGGGACTAGCGGGAGCTCCTACAATGAGCAGTTCTTC,CASSSTGTSGSSYNEQFF
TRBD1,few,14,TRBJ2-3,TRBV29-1,TGCAGCGTCTTAAGGACAGGGGCCACAGATACGCAGTATTTT,CSVLRTGATDTQYF
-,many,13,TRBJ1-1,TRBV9,TGTGCCAGCAGCTTCCAGCTGAACACTGAAGCTTTCTTT,CASSFQLNTEAFF
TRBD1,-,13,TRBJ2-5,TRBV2,TGTGCCAGCAGGGACAGGGAAGGGCAGCCCCAGTACTTC,CASRDREGQPQYF
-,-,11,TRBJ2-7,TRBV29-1,TGCAGCGTGACACGAGCCTACGAGCAGTACTTC,CSVTRAYEQYF
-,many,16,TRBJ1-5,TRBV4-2,TGTGCCAGCAGCCATGGGGCTGCGGGGAGCAATCAGCCCCAGCATTTT,CASSHGAAGSNQPQHF